This T cell receptor beta chain is drawn from a study of blood T cell repertoires in COVID-19 (dated by TCRdb to about 2020). The study in broad terms: Samples from collaborators originated in the United States, Italy and Spain and spanned both the acute and convalescent phases of COVID-19. The sample metadata nearly always contained a de-identified subject ID, COVID-19 status, age in years and sex. HLA class I and class II types, where available, came from metadata supplied by the sample provider rather than from assay-based typing. The material from the prospective study consisted of cDNA or gDNA derived from T cells, B-cell-depleted T cells, or PBMCs. The repertoires were released in a freely available public database meant as a resource for research on the immune response to SARS-CoV-2. Samples came from the ongoing ImmuneRACE study (first 160 participants) plus 1,254 subjects from 6 global collaborators. The dataset comprised deeply sampled blood TCRbeta repertoires from subjects exposed to, actively infected with, or recovered from COVID-19.

TCRbeta CDR3 regions were amplified from genomic DNA using the immunoSEQ Assay, a bias-controlled multiplex PCR. Under the source paper's analysis protocol: The number of nucleated cells in each sample was estimated from the amplification of reference gene primers within the assay. To quantify the absolute abundance of each unique TCRbeta CDR3 rearrangement, sequence reads were collapsed and filtered. For each sample, productive Simpson clonality was calculated as the square root of Simpson's diversity index over productive rearrangements. TCRdb took this table from immuneACCESS and kept in-frame rearrangements with V and J called. Such tables lack part of the clones; where checked against another copy, unresolved V genes explain under half of the gap, and the rest is unexplained. D and trimming come from the DNA, and the V and J calls and clone size come from that table. This sample lists under 300,000 clones; 86% were detected once. Clones ranked in the top ten supply about an eighth of the sample.

Points the paper makes about the study in general: How much clinical and demographic metadata was included differed by source and by participant, and the metadata was provided uncurated.

Comments on this clone: Its recognized antigen is unknown. Base qualities were left out, and no much larger clone turns up one base away.

As encoded in the germline V gene, CDR1 is MNHEY while CDR2 is SVGAGI. V is pared back by 6 bases and J by 3 bases, with 12 bases lying between the germline termini. The CDR3 measures 14 amino acids from cysteine to phenylalanine. The retained sequence is limited to the CDR3, 42 bases, with the frame set at the first base. At one collaborating source in Seattle, patients were enrolled during active infection and were followed longitudinally through the course of disease. Each collaborating institution followed its own protocols to collect whole blood in K2EDTA tubes. For TCRbeta analysis, collaborators shipped samples as frozen whole blood, isolated PBMCs, or DNA extracted from either of those sample types.

The chain is assembled from TRBV6-5 and TRBJ1-5, with the D gene call left open. The source of this sequence is a woman between 65 and 79 years old with COVID-19, enrolled during active disease. The sequenced sample was peripheral blood. The CDR3 region has the sequence CASSAPNYNQPQHF. The nucleotide sequence reads TGTGCCAGCAGCGCCCCCAACTACAATCAGCCCCAGCATTTT.